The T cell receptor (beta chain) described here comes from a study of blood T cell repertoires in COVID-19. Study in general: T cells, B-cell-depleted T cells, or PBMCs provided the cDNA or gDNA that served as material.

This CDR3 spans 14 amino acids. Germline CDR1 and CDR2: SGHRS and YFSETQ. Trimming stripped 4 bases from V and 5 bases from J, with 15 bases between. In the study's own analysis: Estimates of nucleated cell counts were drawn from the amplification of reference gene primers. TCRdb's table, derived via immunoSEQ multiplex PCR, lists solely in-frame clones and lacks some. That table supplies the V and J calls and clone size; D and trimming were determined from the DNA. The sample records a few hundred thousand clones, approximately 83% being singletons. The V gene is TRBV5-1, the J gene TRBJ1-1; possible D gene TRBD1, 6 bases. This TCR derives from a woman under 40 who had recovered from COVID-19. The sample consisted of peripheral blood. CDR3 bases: TGCGCCAGCAGCACGGGACAAGCTGAAACTGAAGCTTTCTTT. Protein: CASSTGQAETEAFF.